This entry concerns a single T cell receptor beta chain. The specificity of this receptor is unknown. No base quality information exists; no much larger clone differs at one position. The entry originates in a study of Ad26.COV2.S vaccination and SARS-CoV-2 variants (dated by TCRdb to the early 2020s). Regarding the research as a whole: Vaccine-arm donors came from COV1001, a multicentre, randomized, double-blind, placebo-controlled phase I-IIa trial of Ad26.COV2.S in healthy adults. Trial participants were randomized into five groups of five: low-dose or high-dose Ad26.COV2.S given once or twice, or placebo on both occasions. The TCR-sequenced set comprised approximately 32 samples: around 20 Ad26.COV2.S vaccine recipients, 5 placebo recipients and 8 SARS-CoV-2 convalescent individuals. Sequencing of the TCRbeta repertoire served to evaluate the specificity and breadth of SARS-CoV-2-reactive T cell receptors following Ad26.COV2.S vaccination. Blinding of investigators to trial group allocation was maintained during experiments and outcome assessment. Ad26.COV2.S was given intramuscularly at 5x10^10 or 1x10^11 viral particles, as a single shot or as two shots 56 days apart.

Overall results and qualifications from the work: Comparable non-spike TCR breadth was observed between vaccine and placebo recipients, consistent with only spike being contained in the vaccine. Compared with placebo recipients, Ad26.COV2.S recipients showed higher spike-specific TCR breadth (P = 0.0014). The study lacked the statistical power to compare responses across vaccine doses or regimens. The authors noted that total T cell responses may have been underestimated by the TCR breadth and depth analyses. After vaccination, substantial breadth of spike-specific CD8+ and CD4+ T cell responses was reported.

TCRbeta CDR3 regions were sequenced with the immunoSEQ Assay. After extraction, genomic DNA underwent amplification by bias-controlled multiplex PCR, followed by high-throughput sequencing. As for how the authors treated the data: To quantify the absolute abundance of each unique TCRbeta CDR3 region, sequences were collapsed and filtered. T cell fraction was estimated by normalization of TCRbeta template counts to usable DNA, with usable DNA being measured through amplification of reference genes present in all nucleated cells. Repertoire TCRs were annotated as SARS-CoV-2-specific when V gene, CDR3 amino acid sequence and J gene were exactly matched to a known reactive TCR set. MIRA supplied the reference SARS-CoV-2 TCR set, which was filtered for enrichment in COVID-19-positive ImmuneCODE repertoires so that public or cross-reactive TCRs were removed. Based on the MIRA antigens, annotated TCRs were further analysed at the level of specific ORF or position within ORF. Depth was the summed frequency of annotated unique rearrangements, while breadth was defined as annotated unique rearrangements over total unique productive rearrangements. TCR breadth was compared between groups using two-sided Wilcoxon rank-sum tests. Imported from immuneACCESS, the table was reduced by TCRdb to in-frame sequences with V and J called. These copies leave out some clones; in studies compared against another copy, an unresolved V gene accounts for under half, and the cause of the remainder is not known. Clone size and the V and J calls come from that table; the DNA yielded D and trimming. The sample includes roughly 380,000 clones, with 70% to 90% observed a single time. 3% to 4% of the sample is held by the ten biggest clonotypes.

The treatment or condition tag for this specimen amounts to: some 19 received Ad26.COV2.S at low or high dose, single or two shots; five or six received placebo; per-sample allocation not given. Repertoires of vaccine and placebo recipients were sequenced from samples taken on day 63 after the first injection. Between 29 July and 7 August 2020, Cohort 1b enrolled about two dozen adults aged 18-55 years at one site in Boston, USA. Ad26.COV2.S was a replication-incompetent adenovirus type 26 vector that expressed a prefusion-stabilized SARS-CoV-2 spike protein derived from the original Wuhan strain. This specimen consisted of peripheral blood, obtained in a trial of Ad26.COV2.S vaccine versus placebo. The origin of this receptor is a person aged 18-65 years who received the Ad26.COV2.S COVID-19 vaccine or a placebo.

The bases read TGTGCCAGCTCGGGACAGGGTAAGACTGAAGCTTTCTTT. Its protein product is CASSGQGKTEAFF. This sequence uses TRBV18 and TRBJ1-1; TRBD1 fits 9 bases in the junction. From a lookup of the germline V gene, CDR1 and CDR2 are KGHSH and LQKENI. The CDR3 contains 13 residues, cysteine and phenylalanine counted. CDR3 DNA is the only sequence kept; it has 39 bases, read in frame from the first base. The V end gives up 6 bases and the J end 5 bases, leaving 4 bases in the junction not matched to a gene.